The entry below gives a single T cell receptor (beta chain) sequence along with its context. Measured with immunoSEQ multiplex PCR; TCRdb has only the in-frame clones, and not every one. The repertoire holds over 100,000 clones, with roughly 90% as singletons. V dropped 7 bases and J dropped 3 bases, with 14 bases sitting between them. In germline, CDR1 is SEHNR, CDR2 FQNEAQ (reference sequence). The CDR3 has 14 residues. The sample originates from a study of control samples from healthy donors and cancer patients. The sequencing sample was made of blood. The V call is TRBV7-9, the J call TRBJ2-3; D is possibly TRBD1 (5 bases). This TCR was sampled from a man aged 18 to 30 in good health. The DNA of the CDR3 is TGTGCCAGCACCCTTCAGGGATGGACAGATACGCAGTATTTT. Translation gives CASTLQGWTDTQYF.